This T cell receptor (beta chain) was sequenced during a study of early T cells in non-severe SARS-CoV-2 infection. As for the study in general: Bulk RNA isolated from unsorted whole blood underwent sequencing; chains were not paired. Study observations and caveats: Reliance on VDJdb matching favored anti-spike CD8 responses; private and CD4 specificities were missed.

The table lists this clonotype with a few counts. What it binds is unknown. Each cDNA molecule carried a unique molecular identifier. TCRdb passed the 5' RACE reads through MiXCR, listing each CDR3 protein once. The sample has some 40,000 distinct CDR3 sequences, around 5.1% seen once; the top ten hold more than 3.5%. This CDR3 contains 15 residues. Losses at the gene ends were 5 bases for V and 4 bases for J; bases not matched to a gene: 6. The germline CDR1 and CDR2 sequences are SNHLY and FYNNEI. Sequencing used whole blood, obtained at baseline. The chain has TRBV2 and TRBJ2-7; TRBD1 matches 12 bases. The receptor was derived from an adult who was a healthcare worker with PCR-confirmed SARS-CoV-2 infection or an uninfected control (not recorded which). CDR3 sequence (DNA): TGTGCCAGCAGTAGGGGGACAGGGGGCGCATACGAGCAGTACTTC. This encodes CASSRGTGGAYEQYF.